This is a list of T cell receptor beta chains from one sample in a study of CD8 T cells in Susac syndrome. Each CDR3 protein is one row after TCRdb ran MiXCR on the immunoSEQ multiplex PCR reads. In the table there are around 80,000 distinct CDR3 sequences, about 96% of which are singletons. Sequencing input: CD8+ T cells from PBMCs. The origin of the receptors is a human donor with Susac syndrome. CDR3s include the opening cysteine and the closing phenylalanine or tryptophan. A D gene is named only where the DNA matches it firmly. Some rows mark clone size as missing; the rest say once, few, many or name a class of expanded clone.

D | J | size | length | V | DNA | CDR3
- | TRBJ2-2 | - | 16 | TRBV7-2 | TGTGCCAGCAGCATCTCCGGGACACTTAACACCGGGGAGCTGTTTTTT | CASSISGTLNTGELFF
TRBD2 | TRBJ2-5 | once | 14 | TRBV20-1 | TGCAGTGCTTCTAGCGGGAGGGCCTCAGAGACCCAGTACTTC | CSASSGRASETQYF
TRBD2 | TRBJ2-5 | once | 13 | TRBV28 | TGTGCCAGCAGTTTAACGGGAGGGGAGACCCAGTACTTC | CASSLTGGETQYF
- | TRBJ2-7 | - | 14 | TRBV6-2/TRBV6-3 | TGTGCCAGCAGTCCCCTGGGTCCCACCTACGAGCAGTACTTC | CASSPLGPTYEQYF
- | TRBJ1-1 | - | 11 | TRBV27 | TGTGCCTCGATATGGGGATCCGAAGCTTTCTTT | CASIWGSEAFF
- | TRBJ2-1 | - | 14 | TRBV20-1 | TGCAGTGCTAAAAGCGGATGGGAGTGGGATGAGCAGTTCTTC | CSAKSGWEWDEQFF
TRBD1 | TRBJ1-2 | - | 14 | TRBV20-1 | TGCAGTGCTAGCTCGGACAGGGGGATCTATGGCTACACCTTC | CSASSDRGIYGYTF
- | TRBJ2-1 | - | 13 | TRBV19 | TGTGCCAGTAGCGGCGGAGGTCGGCCTGAGCAGTTCTTC | CASSGGGRPEQFF
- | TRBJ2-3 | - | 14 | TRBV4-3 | TGCGCCAGCAGCCAAGTGGCTAGCACAGATACGCAGTATTTT | CASSQVASTDTQYF
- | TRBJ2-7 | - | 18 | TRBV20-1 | TGCAGTGCTAGAGGCTTCGCTTTTGGAGCGCAGAGCTCCTACGAGCAGTACTTC | CSARGFAFGAQSSYEQYF
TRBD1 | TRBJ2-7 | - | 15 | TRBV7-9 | TGTGCCAGCAGCTTAGGGACAGGAAGCTCGTACGAGCAGTACTTC | CASSLGTGSSYEQYF
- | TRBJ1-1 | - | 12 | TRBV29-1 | TGCAGCGTTGAAGAGCTGAACACTGAAGCTTTCTTT | CSVEELNTEAFF
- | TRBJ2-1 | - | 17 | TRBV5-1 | TGCGCCAGCAGCCCCCCGGCAAGCGGCAGCTCCTACAATGAGCAGTTCTTC | CASSPPASGSSYNEQFF
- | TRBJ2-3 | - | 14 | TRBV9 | TGTGCCAGCAGCGTAGAAGTTGTCTCAGATACGCAGTATTTT | CASSVEVVSDTQYF
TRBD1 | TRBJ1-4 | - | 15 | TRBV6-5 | TGTGCCAGCAGCCTGGGACAGGGTCGACGCGAAAAACTGTTTTTT | CASSLGQGRREKLFF
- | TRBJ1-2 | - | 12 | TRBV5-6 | TGTGCCAGCAGGTCAGGAGGACGTGGCTACACCTTC | CASRSGGRGYTF
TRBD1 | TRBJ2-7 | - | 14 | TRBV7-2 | TGTGCCAGCAGCCCCGGGACAGGAACCTACGAGCAGTACTTC | CASSPGTGTYEQYF
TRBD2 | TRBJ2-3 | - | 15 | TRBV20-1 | TGCAGTGCTTCAATAGCGGGGGGGCTTTCAGATACGCAGTATTTT | CSASIAGGLSDTQYF
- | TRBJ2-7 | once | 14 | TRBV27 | TGTGCCAGCAGTTTATCGAAACAGGGATTAGAGCAGTACTTC | CASSLSKQGLEQYF
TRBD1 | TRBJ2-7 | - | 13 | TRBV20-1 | TGCAGTGCTACCCTGACAGGGGAGTACGAGCAGTACTTC | CSATLTGEYEQYF
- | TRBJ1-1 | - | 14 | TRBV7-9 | TGTGCCAGCAGCTTATGGCAGGGGAACACTGAAGCTTTCTTT | CASSLWQGNTEAFF
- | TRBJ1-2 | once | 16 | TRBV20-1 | TGCAGTGCTAGAGATCGCGAAGACCTGGAGAGCTATGGCTACACCTTC | CSARDREDLESYGYTF
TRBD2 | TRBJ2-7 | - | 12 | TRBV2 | TGTGCCAGCACGGGAGGGGCCTACGAGCAGTACTTC | CASTGGAYEQYF